The 11 T cell receptor beta chains below all came from one sample that was sequenced in a study of patients and donors after allogeneic stem cell transplantation. TCRdb independently ran MiXCR on the RT-PCR reads; one entry per CDR3 protein. The repertoire has about 200,000 distinct CDR3 sequences, around 40% of them found once; the top ten carry approximately 10%. Sequenced: blood, either unsorted or a sorted T cell fraction (not recorded which). These receptors were collected from a human donor who was either an allogeneic HSCT recipient or a stem cell or donor lymphocyte infusion donor (not recorded which). It is not recorded whose cells these are; they may come from a transplant donor.

This chain connects TRBV5-1 to TRBJ1-2; 9 nucleotides line up with TRBD1. CDR1 SGHRS and CDR2 YFSETQ come from the germline V gene. V dropped 0 bases and J dropped 5; count of bases not matched to a gene: 5. This CDR3 is built from 15 residues. The CDR3 region is CASSLEGTGSYGYTF. The CDR3 region has the DNA TGCGCCAGCAGCTTGGAAGGGACAGGGAGTTATGGCTACACCTTC.

The V and J genes are TRBV5-1 and TRBJ2-7; 9 bases match TRBD1. V dropped 4 bases and J dropped 4; count of bases not matched to a gene: 9. The CDR3 totals 15 residues. The germline V gene has CDR1 SGHRS and CDR2 YFSETQ. Written as DNA, the CDR3 is TGCGCCAGCAGCCTCGGGACAGGGATACTTTACGAGCAGTACTTC. This gives the protein CASSLGTGILYEQYF.

This chain links TRBV12-3 or TRBV12-4 with TRBJ1-2; the D is unclear. The CDR3 has 12 amino acids. The V end lost 10 bases, the J end lost 1 base, and 10 bases lay between the germline ends. The CDR3 loop is CATTTNNYGYTF. The DNA of the CDR3 is TGTGCCACGACAACAAATAACTATGGCTACACCTTC.

This clonotype was counted a few times. The chain employs TRBV2 and TRBJ1-3; no clear D. The ends were cut back, 8 bases at V and 2 bases at J, with 13 bases in the middle. The CDR3 consists of 14 residues. Germline assignment: CDR1 SNHLY and CDR2 FYNNEI. The CDR3: CASSGYSPGNTIYF. The CDR3 DNA sequence: TGTGCCAGCTCGGGGTACTCTCCTGGAAACACCATATATTTT.

This clonotype was observed a handful of times. This chain connects TRBV4-1 to TRBJ1-1, with 7 positions matching TRBD1. V gave up 4 bases and J gave up 3 bases; unmatched junction bases: 5. CDR1 is MGHRA and CDR2 is YSYEKL in the germline V gene. CDR3 length equals 14 residues. CDR3 sequence reads: CASSPNGQDTEAFF. The CDR3 nucleotides are TGCGCCAGCAGCCCCAACGGACAGGACACTGAAGCTTTCTTT.

There are a few counts of this clonotype. The chain links TRBV12-3 or TRBV12-4 to TRBJ1-2; D not certain. The V end was cut by 2 bases, the J end by 1 base, with 8 bases between. This CDR3 is built from 14 residues. CDR3 sequence reads: CASSLWTGNYGYTF. The CDR3 DNA sequence: TGTGCCAGCAGTTTATGGACCGGTAACTATGGCTACACCTTC.

V and J are TRBV7-9 and TRBJ1-2; 9 nucleotides line up with TRBD1. Trimming at V came to 2 bases and at J to 2 bases, leaving 6 bases not matched to a gene. CDR3 length equals 16 residues. Germline V gene sequence: CDR1 SEHNR, CDR2 FQNEAQ (reference sequence). The DNA for the CDR3 is TGTGCCAGCAGCTTAAGTGGTGGGACAGGGAACTATGGCTACACCTTC. It encodes CASSLSGGTGNYGYTF.

This clonotype was seen a few times. The chain has TRBV4-3 and TRBJ2-7, with D possibly matching TRBD1 (6 bases). The CDR3 is 15 amino acids. Germline CDR1 is LGHNA and CDR2 is YSLEER. Trimming stripped 1 base from V and 2 bases from J, with 12 bases between. The CDR3 DNA reads TGCGCCAGCAGCCAAGGGGCCAGGGGCCCCTACGAGCAGTACTTC. Residues: CASSQGARGPYEQYF.

This clonotype was recorded a few times. CDR3 residues: CASSSDGLDYGYTF. CDR3 nucleotides: TGTGCCAGCAGTTCGGACGGGTTAGACTATGGCTACACCTTC. The chain uses TRBV12-3 or TRBV12-4 and TRBJ1-2; D is undetermined. Trimming shortened V by 4 bases and J by 3 bases, and 12 bases separated the two germline ends. The CDR3 contains 14 residues.

The chain links TRBV9 to TRBJ2-3, with D hard to call. Per the germline V gene, CDR1 is SGDLS and CDR2 is YYNGEE. V was pared by 0 bases and J by 0 bases, with 8 bases between. The CDR3 is 15 amino acids. CDR3 residues: CASSVEGRSTDTQYF. CDR3 DNA: TGTGCCAGCAGCGTAGAGGGCCGTAGCACAGATACGCAGTATTTT.

V usage is TRBV3-1 and J usage is TRBJ2-7; D tentatively fits TRBD1 or TRBD2 (5 bases each). Germline loops: CDR1 LGHDT, CDR2 YNNKEL (reference sequence). The V end was cut by 4 bases, the J end by 5 bases, with 12 bases between. CDR3 size: 13 residues. The CDR3 here is CASSPRGLNEQYF. The CDR3 DNA follows: TGTGCCAGCAGCCCGAGGGGCCTCAACGAGCAGTACTTC.